What follows are 22 T cell receptor beta chains derived from one specimen sequenced in a study of blood T cells in healthy people across ages. The authors ran a second PCR of about 6 to 11 cycles using a sample-barcoded 5' primer and a J-beta primer mix. MiXCR, run by TCRdb on the 5' RACE reads, gives a single entry per CDR3 protein. This table has hundreds of thousands of distinct CDR3 sequences, around 26% appearing once. Sequencing was carried out using blood. These receptors were taken from an elderly woman in good health.

Note on this clonotype: At one end, the junction sequence differs from germline, possibly due to a read error. This chain uses TRBV19 with TRBJ1-1; 9 positions agree with TRBD1. There are 13 residues in the CDR3. The V gene's germline CDR1 is LNHDA and CDR2 SQIVND (reference sequence). In DNA, the CDR3 is TGTGCCAGTAGGGGGACAGGGCAAACTGAAGTTTTCTTT. Its translation is CASRGTGQTEVFF.

The V call is TRBV4-3, the J call TRBJ2-5; no reliable D call. The germline CDR1 and CDR2 sequences are LGHNA and YSLEER. Trimming left V 0 bases short and J 1 base short, with 9 bases between. This CDR3 has 15 amino acids. CDR3 residues: CASSQDSPAQETQYF. CDR3 sequence (DNA): TGCGCCAGCAGCCAAGATTCCCCGGCCCAAGAGACCCAGTACTTC.

This clonotype was recorded a few times. The V call is TRBV7-2, the J call TRBJ1-2; 8 bases are shared with TRBD1. V lost 5 bases and J lost 5; bases outside the gene matches: 7. CDR3 size: 14 residues. Germline CDR1 SGHTA, CDR2 FQGNSA. CDR3 protein: CASSLQGEGYGYTF. The CDR3 nucleotides read TGTGCCAGCAGCCTACAGGGGGAGGGTTATGGCTACACCTTC.

On this clonotype itself: An end of the junction differs from the germline gene, which may be a read error. V usage is TRBV6-5 and J usage is TRBJ2-5; perhaps TRBD2 as D (7 bases). The CDR3 has 18 amino acids. Germline V CDR1 and CDR2: MNHEY, SVGAGI. The CDR3 nucleotides read TGTGCCAGTAGTTACCTGCCTCCCTCTAGGGGGGGCTACAATGAGCAGTACTTC. Protein product: CASSYLPPSRGGYNEQYF.

This clonotype was recorded at least ten times. The J gene is TRBJ1-2, the V gene TRBV5-1; D is perhaps TRBD1 (5 bases). This CDR3 contains 15 residues. Deletions cut 4 bases from V and 7 bases from J, with 20 bases between. CDR1 and CDR2 from the germline V gene are SGHRS and YFSETQ. In nucleotides, the CDR3 is TGCGCCAGCAGCAAAAGCACCGGGACGCGATCTGGCTACACCTTC. It is translated as CASSKSTGTRSGYTF.

The gene calls are TRBV28 and TRBJ2-4, with 8 bases fitting TRBD1. Per germline, CDR1 MDHEN and CDR2 SYDVKM. Trimming took 2 bases from V and 7 from J; bases not matched to a gene: 4. This CDR3 comprises 14 residues. This CDR3 reads CASSLHDRGNIQYF. CDR3 DNA sequence: TGTGCCAGCAGTTTACACGACAGGGGTAACATTCAGTACTTC.

This clonotype came up many times. This may arise from a read error, as a much more abundant clone is one base away. This chain connects TRBV6-5 to TRBJ1-2; 7 bases map to TRBD1. Germline trimming cut 5 bases from V and 7 bases from J; bases unmatched to any gene: 7. The CDR3 spans 13 residues. The germline gives CDR1 MNHEY, CDR2 SVGAGI. The CDR3 DNA follows: TGTGCCAGCAGTCAGGGGGGCCGCTCTGGCTACACCTTC. As protein: CASSQGGRSGYTF.

This sequence joins TRBV3-1 and TRBJ2-7; D is perhaps TRBD1 (5 bases). V lost 0 bases and J 4 bases, leaving 13 bases between the germline ends. The CDR3 sequence is 15 residues long. CDR1 is LGHDT and CDR2 is YNNKEL in the germline V gene (reference sequence). CDR3 protein: CASSQDREAFYEQYF. The CDR3 DNA reads as TGTGCCAGCAGCCAAGACAGGGAAGCATTTTACGAGCAGTACTTC.

Remarks on this clonotype: The junction departs from germline at one end; a sequencing error may be responsible. The rearrangement joins TRBV7-2 to TRBJ2-5; TRBD2 matches 13 bases. CDR1 is SGHTA, CDR2 FQGNSA, per germline. This CDR3 region has 16 residues. As DNA, the CDR3 is TGTGCCTGCAGCTTAACTAGCGGGGGGGGCCAAGAGACCCAGTACTTC. The encoded protein is CACSLTSGGGQETQYF.

This rearrangement joins TRBV2 to TRBJ1-5; 8 bases match TRBD1. The CDR3 loop spans 14 amino acids. Germline V gene data show CDR1 as SNHLY and CDR2 as FYNNEI. Trimming at V came to 3 bases and at J to 6 bases, leaving 4 bases not matched to a gene. CDR3 DNA sequence: TGTGCCAGCAGTGAGGTACAGGGGGGTCAGCCCCAGCATTTT. The encoded protein is CASSEVQGGQPQHF.

This clonotype appeared a single time. This chain links TRBV3-1 with TRBJ2-4; 8 positions match TRBD1. The J call is uncertain, as TRBJ2-7 better fits the DNA end. Germline V gives CDR1 LGHDT, CDR2 YNNKEL (reference sequence). The CDR3 covers 15 residues. CDR3 DNA sequence: TGTGCCAGCAGCCCACGACAGGGGCCTCCCTACGAGCAGTACTTC. This translates into CASSPRQGPPYEQYF.

The sample holds many counts of this clonotype. The chain employs TRBV7-2 and TRBJ2-4, with 7 bases matching TRBD1. J lost 0 bases, V lost 5 bases, and 10 bases had no gene match. Germline V lookup: CDR1 SGHTA, CDR2 FQGNSA. The CDR3 spans 17 residues. As DNA, the CDR3 is TGTGCCAGCAGCCCCCGGGGACAGAATCTAGCCAAAAACATTCAGTACTTC. Translated: CASSPRGQNLAKNIQYF.

The rearrangement joins TRBV30 to TRBJ1-6; unclear D gene. CDR1 and CDR2 (germline): GTSNPN, SVGIG (reference sequence). V dropped 1 base and J dropped 0 bases, with 13 bases sitting between them. This CDR3 contains 17 residues. Here the CDR3 reads CAWSGGRTSSYNSPLHF. In DNA, the CDR3 is TGTGCCTGGAGTGGGGGAAGGACCAGCTCCTATAATTCACCCCTCCACTTT.

There are many counts of this clonotype. The chain couples TRBV20-1 to TRBJ2-7; D possibly matches TRBD1 or TRBD2 (5 bases each). CDR1 is DFQATT and CDR2 is SNEGSKA in the germline V gene (reference sequence). The CDR3 spans 14 residues. Deletions cut 0 bases from V and 6 bases from J, with 15 bases between. CDR3 nucleotide sequence: TGCAGTGCTAGAGACCCCCTCCGGGGCTCCGAGCAGTACTTC. This translates into CSARDPLRGSEQYF.

Worth noting for this clonotype: A read error may explain this, as a much larger clone is one base away. The gene calls are TRBV14 and TRBJ2-5; D may be TRBD2 (5 bases). V was cut by 7 bases and J by 5 bases, with 20 bases left in between. Germline CDR1 and CDR2: SGHDN and FVKESK. The CDR3 runs 15 residues. CDR3 amino acids: CASTVLTGFWETQYF. CDR3 sequence (DNA): TGTGCCAGCACGGTACTAACGGGATTTTGGGAGACCCAGTACTTC. The full variable domain, with the rest looked up from reference TRBV14 and TRBJ2-5, is EAGVTQFPSHSVIEKGQTVTLRCDPISGHDNLYWYRRVMGKEIKFLLHFVKESKQDESGMPNNRFLAERTGGTYSTLKVQPAELEDSGVYFCASTVLTGFWETQYFGPGTRLLVL.

This clonotype occurred a few times. This chain links TRBV4-2 with TRBJ1-2, with TRBD1 as a possible D gene (5 bases). CDR3 length: 18 amino acids. Germline V CDR1 and CDR2: LGHNA, YNFKEQ. V lost 1 base and J lost 5, with 23 bases in between. The CDR3 DNA follows: TGTGCCAGCAGCCAAGGGGGGATTGAGCTTCAGCTAAGATATGGCTACACCTTC. This codes for CASSQGGIELQLRYGYTF.

This chain connects TRBV6-5 to TRBJ1-6; no definite D call. Germline CDR1 and CDR2: MNHEY and SVGAGI. The CDR3 consists of 12 residues. With 8 bases removed from V and 11 bases from J, the gap between germline ends came to 13 bases. CDR3 DNA sequence: TGTGCCAGCCGTTCGTCTGTGACACCCCTCCACTTT. This sequence encodes CASRSSVTPLHF.

In its sample, this clonotype was seen many times. The chain uses TRBV7-2 and TRBJ2-3; 8 nucleotides line up with TRBD2. Germline lookup yields CDR1 SGHTA and CDR2 FQGNSA. This CDR3 region has 16 residues. V shed 7 bases, J shed 6 bases, and the junction held 15 bases outside the gene matches. This CDR3 is CASTLLSGGSGDTQYF. DNA of the CDR3: TGTGCCAGCACCCTCCTGAGCGGGGGCAGTGGGGATACGCAGTATTTT.

This clonotype was found many times. V and J are TRBV6-1 and TRBJ2-5; D ambiguous. V shed 2 bases and J shed 2 bases, with 9 bases lying between them. Germline loops: CDR1 MNHNS, CDR2 SASEGT. The CDR3 loop spans 14 amino acids. This chain's CDR3 is CASSESAQQETQYF. In nucleotides, the CDR3 is TGTGCCAGCAGTGAAAGTGCGCAGCAAGAGACCCAGTACTTC.

The chain has TRBV7-9 and TRBJ1-1; D is possibly TRBD1 (6 bases). This CDR3 is built from 14 residues. Trimming pared 2 bases from V and 13 bases from J, leaving 20 bases between. Germline V gene data show CDR1 as SEHNR and CDR2 as FQNEAQ (reference sequence). CDR3: CASSLLTRGERVFF. CDR3 DNA: TGTGCCAGCAGCTTACTTACAAGGGGGGAACGGGTTTTCTTT.

This clonotype showed up just once. Because it lacks the conserved phenylalanine or tryptophan at the end, this CDR3 is likely a read error. V and J are TRBV20-1 and TRBJ1-1; a possible D gene is TRBD1 (5 bases). V dropped 7 bases and J dropped 2 bases, with 20 bases sitting between them. The germline V gene has CDR1 DFQATT and CDR2 SNEGSKA (reference sequence). This CDR3 is 15 amino acids long. CDR3 DNA: TGCAGTGGCAAATCCCGACAGAGTTTAAACACTGAAGCTTTCTGT. This translates into CSGKSRQSLNTEAFC.

Ten or more counts support this clonotype. The chain has TRBV7-9 and TRBJ2-3; the D is unclear. V was clipped by 2 bases and J by 2 bases, with 8 bases between them. CDR1 and CDR2 (germline): SEHNR, FQNEAQ (reference sequence). The CDR3 is made up of 14 amino acids. CDR3 protein: CASSLIRDTDTQYF. CDR3 bases: TGTGCCAGCAGCTTAATAAGGGACACAGATACGCAGTATTTT. The complete variable domain, with remaining parts taken from reference TRBV7-9 and TRBJ2-3, reads DTGVSQNPRHKITKRGQNVTFRCDPISEHNRLYWYRQTLGQGPEFLTYFQNEAQLEKSRLLSDRFSAERPKGSFSTLEIQRTEQGDSAMYLCASSLIRDTDTQYFGPGTRLTVL.